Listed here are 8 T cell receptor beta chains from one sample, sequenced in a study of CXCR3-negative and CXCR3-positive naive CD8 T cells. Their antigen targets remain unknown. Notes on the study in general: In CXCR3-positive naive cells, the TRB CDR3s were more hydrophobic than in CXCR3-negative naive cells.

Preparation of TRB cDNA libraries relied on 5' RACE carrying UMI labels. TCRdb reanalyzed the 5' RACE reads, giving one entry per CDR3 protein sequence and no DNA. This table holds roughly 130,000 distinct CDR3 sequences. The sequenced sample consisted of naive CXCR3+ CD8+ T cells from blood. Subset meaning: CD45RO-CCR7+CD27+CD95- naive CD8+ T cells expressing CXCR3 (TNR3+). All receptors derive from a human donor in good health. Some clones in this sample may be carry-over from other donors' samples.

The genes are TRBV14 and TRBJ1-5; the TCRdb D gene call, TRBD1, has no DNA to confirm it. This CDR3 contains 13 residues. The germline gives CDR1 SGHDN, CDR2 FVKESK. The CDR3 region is CASSQFRGEAQHF. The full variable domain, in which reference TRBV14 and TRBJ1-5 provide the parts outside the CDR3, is EAGVTQFPSHSVIEKGQTVTLRCDPISGHDNLYWYRRVMGKEIKFLLHFVKESKQDESGMPNNRFLAERTGGTYSTLKVQPAELEDSGVYFCASSQFRGEAQHFGDGTRLSIL.

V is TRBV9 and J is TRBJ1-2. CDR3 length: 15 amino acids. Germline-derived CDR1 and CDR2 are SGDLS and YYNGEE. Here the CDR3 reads CASSSPAGGNYGYTF. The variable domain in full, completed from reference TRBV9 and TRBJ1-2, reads DSGVTQTPKHLITATGQRVTLRCSPRSGDLSVYWYQQSLDQGLQFLIQYYNGEERAKGNILERFSAQQFPDLHSELNLSSLELGDSALYFCASSSPAGGNYGYTFGSGTRLTVV.

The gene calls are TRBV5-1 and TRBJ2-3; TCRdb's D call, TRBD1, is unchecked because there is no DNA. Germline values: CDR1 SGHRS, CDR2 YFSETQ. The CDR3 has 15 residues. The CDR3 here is CASSPGVKGADTQYF. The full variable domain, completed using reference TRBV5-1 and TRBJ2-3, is KAGVTQTPRYLIKTRGQQVTLSCSPISGHRSVSWYQQTPGQGLQFLFEYFSETQRNKGNFPGRFSGRQFSNSRSEMNVSTLELGDSALYLCASSPGVKGADTQYFGPGTRLTVL.

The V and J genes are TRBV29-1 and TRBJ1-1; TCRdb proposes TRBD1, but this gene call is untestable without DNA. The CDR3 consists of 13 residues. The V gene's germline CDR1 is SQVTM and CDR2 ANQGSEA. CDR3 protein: CSVDVGANTEAFF.

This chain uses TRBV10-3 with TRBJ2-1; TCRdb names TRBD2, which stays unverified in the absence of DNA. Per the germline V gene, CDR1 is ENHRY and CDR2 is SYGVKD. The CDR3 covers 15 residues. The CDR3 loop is CAISEPSGMLGEQFF.

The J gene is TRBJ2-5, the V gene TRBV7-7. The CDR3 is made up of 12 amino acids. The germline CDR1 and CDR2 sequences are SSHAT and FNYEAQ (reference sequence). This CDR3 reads CASSPDGETQYF.

The CDR3 is CASRRGLLAQYF. This chain uses TRBV25-1 with TRBJ2-3; with no DNA, the TCRdb D assignment of TRBD2 cannot be verified. This CDR3 region has 12 residues. CDR1 and CDR2 (germline): MGHDK, SYGVNS.

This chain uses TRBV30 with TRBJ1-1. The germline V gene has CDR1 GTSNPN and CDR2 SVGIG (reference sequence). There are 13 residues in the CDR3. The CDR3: CAWSQPTVTEAFF.